Sequencing of this T cell receptor (beta chain) was carried out in a study of T cell repertoires in ileal Crohn's disease. Deletions cut 0 bases from V and 6 bases from J, with 8 bases between. The CDR3 covers 13 residues. Germline CDR1 reads LNHNV; CDR2 reads YYDKDF (reference sequence). TCRdb's copy holds only in-frame clones and misses some; the assay was immunoSEQ multiplex PCR. Of over 11,000 clones listed, roughly four fifths are singletons. Details on this clone: Antigen: not known.

Study-wide findings and caveats: Endoscopic recurrence occurred in every patient whose clonality exceeded 26.8%.

This TCR derives from an adult with Crohn's disease. Material: ileal tissue. The V gene is TRBV15, the J gene TRBJ1-1; a possible D gene is TRBD1 (5 bases). The CDR3 protein is CATSRELGAEAFF. CDR3 sequence (DNA): TGTGCCACCAGCAGAGAGTTAGGGGCTGAAGCTTTCTTT.